The 19 T cell receptor beta chains given below trace back to one sample, sequenced in a study of cytomegalovirus exposure and HLA in healthy donors listed by TCRdb under 2017. Library preparation employed the immunoSEQ multiplex PCR assay. A mixture of 60 forward primers for TCR Vbeta segments and 13 reverse primers for TCR Jbeta segments was used in the multiplex PCR. TCRdb retrieved this table from immuneACCESS and kept in-frame rearrangements only. Not all clones are present; in checked studies, unresolved V genes account for under half, and no reason is known for the remainder. For this sample there are over 250,000 clones; under 80% appear just once. 2% to 2.5% of the sample belongs to the ten largest clones. The sample consisted of PBMCs. The receptors here all came from a female donor in good health and CMV-seronegative.

Written as DNA, the CDR3 is TGTGCCACCAGCAGAGATAAGGTAGCCCCCACACACACAGATACGCAGTATTTT. This gives the protein CATSRDKVAPTHTDTQYF. The chain couples TRBV15 to TRBJ2-3; D gene unclear. V was trimmed by 0 bases and J by 2 bases, leaving 18 bases between them. The CDR3 extends over 18 amino acids. CDR1 LNHNV and CDR2 YYDKDF come from the germline V gene (reference sequence).

This clone was counted only a few times. The junction departs from germline at one end; a sequencing error may be responsible. CDR3 sequence reads: CASSEKTGSNGKLFF. The CDR3 region has the DNA TGTGCCAGCAGTGAGAAGACAGGGTCGAATGGAAAACTGTTTTTT. J is TRBJ1-4 and V is TRBV25-1; the match to TRBD1 covers 7 bases. Germline CDR1 MGHDK, CDR2 SYGVNS. The CDR3 loop spans 15 amino acids.

This chain links TRBV27 with TRBJ1-6; tentatively, D is TRBD1 (5 bases). The germline CDR1 and CDR2 sequences are MNHEY and SMNVEV (reference sequence). Trimming removed 5 bases from V and 10 bases from J, with 15 bases in between. The CDR3 covers 14 residues. CDR3 DNA: TGTGCCAGCAGTCGAACAGGTTCTCGGTCACCCCTCCACTTT. Protein product: CASSRTGSRSPLHF.

The chain employs TRBV2 and TRBJ2-2; D not certain. Germline values: CDR1 SNHLY, CDR2 FYNNEI. V was shortened by 6 bases and J by 2 bases, with 13 bases between the two germline ends. This CDR3 is built from 15 residues. The CDR3 protein is CASRASASNTGELFF. CDR3 DNA sequence: TGTGCCAGCAGGGCCAGCGCGAGTAACACCGGGGAGCTGTTTTTT.

The chain couples TRBV6-1 to TRBJ2-5, with 10 bases identical to TRBD2. The J call may be mistaken, given a closer DNA end match to TRBJ2-7. This CDR3 region has 18 residues. The germline gives CDR1 MNHNS, CDR2 SASEGT. As DNA, the CDR3 is TGTGCCAGCAGTGACGAGACAGGGTCTAGCGGGAGCGGGTACGAGCAGTACTTC. It translates to CASSDETGSSGSGYEQYF.

This rearrangement joins TRBV4-2 to TRBJ1-3, with TRBD1 as a possible D gene (6 bases). Trimming shortened V by 0 bases and J by 4 bases, and 10 bases separated the two germline ends. Germline lookup yields CDR1 LGHNA and CDR2 YNFKEQ. This CDR3 is built from 15 residues. This CDR3 reads CASSQDEGGGNTIYF. CDR3 bases: TGTGCCAGCAGCCAAGACGAGGGGGGGGGAAACACCATATATTTT.

J is TRBJ1-3 and V is TRBV7-2; perhaps TRBD1 as D (6 bases). V dropped 5 bases and J dropped 4 bases, with 18 bases sitting between them. This CDR3 contains 16 residues. Looked up from germline, CDR1 is SGHTA and CDR2 is FQGNSA. In DNA form, the CDR3 reads TGTGCCAGCAGCCCGAGATTGACAGGATTAGGAAACACCATATATTTT. As protein: CASSPRLTGLGNTIYF.

The chain is built from TRBV2 and TRBJ2-3; tentatively, D is TRBD2 (6 bases). CDR3 length: 16 residues. V was pared by 3 bases and J by 0 bases, with 13 bases between. Germline assignment: CDR1 SNHLY and CDR2 FYNNEI. The CDR3 DNA follows: TGTGCCAGCAGTGATTTTTTGGCGGGGAGCACAGATACGCAGTATTTT. It is translated as CASSDFLAGSTDTQYF.

The chain joins TRBV9 to TRBJ2-1; no clear D gene. V shed 0 bases and J shed 6 bases, with 13 bases lying between them. Germline V lookup: CDR1 SGDLS, CDR2 YYNGEE. The CDR3 is 15 amino acids. Here the CDR3 DNA reads TGTGCCAGCAGCGTAGCTGCACGAGGTGTCAATGAGCAGTTCTTC. This translates into CASSVAARGVNEQFF.

This clone was recorded once. The chain uses TRBV4-1 and TRBJ2-5, with a possible D match to TRBD1 (5 bases). The J call may not be correct, given that the DNA end is closer to TRBJ2-7. The germline CDR1 and CDR2 sequences are MGHRA and YSYEKL. This CDR3 comprises 14 residues. The CDR3 spells CASSQEGRTYEQYF. The CDR3 DNA sequence: TGCGCCAGCAGCCAAGAGGGGCGAACCTACGAGCAGTACTTC.

V gene TRBV11-1 combines with J gene TRBJ2-7; TRBD2 might be the D (6 bases). Trimming took 5 bases from V and 0 from J, leaving 11 bases between them. The germline V gene has CDR1 SGHAT and CDR2 FQDESV (reference sequence). CDR3 length equals 14 residues. This CDR3 reads CASSLMTSSYEQYF. The CDR3 DNA reads as TGTGCCAGCAGCCTTATGACTAGCTCCTACGAGCAGTACTTC.

This clone appeared a few times. The chain uses TRBV5-1 and TRBJ2-1, with TRBD2 matching over 9 bases. V lost 4 bases to trimming and J lost 7 bases; unmatched junction nucleotides: 9. CDR3 length equals 15 residues. CDR1 SGHRS and CDR2 YFSETQ come from the germline V gene. The CDR3 DNA reads as TGCGCCAGCAGCAATTTAGCGGGAGTAACGAATGAGCAGTTCTTC. Residues: CASSNLAGVTNEQFF.

The chain carries TRBV9 and TRBJ1-1; the D gene is possibly TRBD1 (6 bases). Germline lookup yields CDR1 SGDLS and CDR2 YYNGEE. Trimming cost V 4 bases and J 11 bases, with 21 bases left between them. This CDR3 spans 14 amino acids. CDR3 in amino acids: CASSQDSRETRAFF. Here the CDR3 DNA reads TGTGCCAGCAGCCAGGACAGCCGCGAAACAAGGGCTTTCTTT. The whole variable domain, filled in from reference TRBV9 and TRBJ1-1, reads DSGVTQTPKHLITATGQRVTLRCSPRSGDLSVYWYQQSLDQGLQFLIQYYNGEERAKGNILERFSAQQFPDLHSELNLSSLELGDSALYFCASSQDSRETRAFFGQGTRLTVV.

The chain is built from TRBV11-2 and TRBJ1-5, with D perhaps TRBD1 (5 bases). The CDR3 totals 15 residues. V was pared by 1 base and J by 4 bases, with 11 bases between. Germline CDR1 and CDR2: SGHAT and FQNNGV. This chain's CDR3 is CASSLGGASNQPQHF. CDR3 in DNA: TGTGCCAGCAGCTTAGGGGGCGCGAGTAATCAGCCCCAGCATTTT.

This clone has just a few counts. The chain joins TRBV5-6 to TRBJ1-5; 7 bases agree with TRBD1. V lost 1 base, J lost 7 bases, and 2 bases stayed unmatched. Per germline, CDR1 SGHDT and CDR2 YYEEEE. This CDR3 is 13 amino acids long. The CDR3 region has the DNA TGTGCCAGCAGCTTGAGGGGGCGGCAGCCCCAGCATTTT. Protein sequence: CASSLRGRQPQHF.

The chain joins TRBV5-1 to TRBJ2-7, with a possible D match to TRBD1 (5 bases). From germline, CDR1 is SGHRS and CDR2 YFSETQ. CDR3 size: 12 residues. The V gene lost 5 bases and the J gene lost 4 bases, with 10 bases spanning the gap. CDR3 in DNA: TGCGCCAGCAGGGCAGGGATTTACGAGCAGTACTTC. It specifies CASRAGIYEQYF.

The chain recombines TRBV7-8 with TRBJ2-7; 7 nucleotides agree with TRBD2. The CDR3 is 14 amino acids. Germline CDR1 and CDR2: SGHVS and FQNEAQ. V shed 3 bases, J shed 4 bases, and the junction held 6 bases outside the gene matches. The DNA of the CDR3 is TGTGCCAGCAGCTTTATAACTAGCGTTTACGAGCAGTACTTC. Amino acid sequence: CASSFITSVYEQYF.

This chain uses TRBV5-5 with TRBJ2-7; D is unclear. Trimming cost V 1 base and J 0 bases, with 11 bases left between them. CDR3 length equals 15 residues. CDR1 is SGHKS, CDR2 YYEKEE, per germline (reference sequence). CDR3 in DNA: TGTGCCAGCAGCTTGACCGCTACTCACTCCTACGAGCAGTACTTC. Protein sequence: CASSLTATHSYEQYF.

The chain uses TRBV7-9 and TRBJ2-5, with 10 bases fitting TRBD1. CDR3 size: 16 residues. Germline V CDR1 and CDR2: SEHNR, FQNEAQ (reference sequence). Trimming took 4 bases from V and 1 from J; bases not matched to a gene: 6. CDR3 in amino acids: CASSSRDRGFQETQYF. DNA for the CDR3: TGTGCCAGCAGCTCTCGGGACAGGGGTTTCCAAGAGACCCAGTACTTC.